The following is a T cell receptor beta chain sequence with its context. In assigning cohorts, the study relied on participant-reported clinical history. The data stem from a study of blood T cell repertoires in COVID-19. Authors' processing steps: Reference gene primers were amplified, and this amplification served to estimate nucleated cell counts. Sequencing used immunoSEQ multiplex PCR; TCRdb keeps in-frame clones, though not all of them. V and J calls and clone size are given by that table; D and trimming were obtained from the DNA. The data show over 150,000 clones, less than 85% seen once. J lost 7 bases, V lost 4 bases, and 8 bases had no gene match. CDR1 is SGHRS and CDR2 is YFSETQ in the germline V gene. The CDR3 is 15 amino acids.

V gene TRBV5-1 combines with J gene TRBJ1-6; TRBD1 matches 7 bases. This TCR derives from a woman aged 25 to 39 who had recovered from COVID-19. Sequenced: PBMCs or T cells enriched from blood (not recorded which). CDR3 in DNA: TGCGCCAGCAGCAGCACCGGGACAGAGAATTCACCCCTCCACTTT. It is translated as CASSSTGTENSPLHF.